The clone carrying this T cell receptor beta chain appeared a few times. Its cognate antigen is unknown. Trimming stripped 1 base from V and 6 bases from J, with 22 bases between. This CDR3 spans 17 amino acids. CDR1 is SGHAT and CDR2 is FQDESV in the germline V gene (reference sequence). Peripheral blood genomic DNA, not sorted cells or RNA, was the template. The sample originates from a study of T cell repertoires in aging, cancer and after chemotherapy. General observations from the study: Healthy donors lost TCR diversity with age mainly through richness, cancer patients through richness and evenness.

TRB rearrangements spanning V, D and J were amplified using mixed TRB-A/B primers. TCRdb re-analysed the multiplex PCR reads in MiXCR, keeping a single row per CDR3 protein. The sample includes 1,500 to 2,000 distinct CDR3 sequences, 25% to 35% of them seen just once. The specimen sequenced was blood. The source of this sequence is a human donor with a solid tumor. This chain uses TRBV11-1 with TRBJ2-7; possibly TRBD1 or TRBD2 for D (5 bases each). The CDR3 loop reads CASSLVPPGAVLSEQYF. For the CDR3, the DNA is TGTGCCAGCAGCTTAGTACCCCCCGGGGCGGTCCTCAGCGAGCAGTACTTC.